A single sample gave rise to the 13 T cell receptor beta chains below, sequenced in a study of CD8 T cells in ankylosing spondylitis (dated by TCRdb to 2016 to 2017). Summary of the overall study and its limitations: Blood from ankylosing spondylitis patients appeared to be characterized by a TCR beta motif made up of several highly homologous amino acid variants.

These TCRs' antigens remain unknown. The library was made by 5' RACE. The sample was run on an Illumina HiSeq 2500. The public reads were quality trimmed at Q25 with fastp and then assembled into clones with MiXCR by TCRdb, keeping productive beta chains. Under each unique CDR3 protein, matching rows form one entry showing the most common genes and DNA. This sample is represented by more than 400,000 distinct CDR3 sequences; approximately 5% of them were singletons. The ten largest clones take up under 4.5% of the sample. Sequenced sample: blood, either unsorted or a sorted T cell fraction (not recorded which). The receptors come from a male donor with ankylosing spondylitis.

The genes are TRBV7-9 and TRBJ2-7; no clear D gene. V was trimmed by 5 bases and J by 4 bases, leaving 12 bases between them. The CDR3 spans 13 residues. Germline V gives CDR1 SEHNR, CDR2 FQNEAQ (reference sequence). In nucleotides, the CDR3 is TGTGCCAGCAGCCCCCCCTACCTTTACGAGCAGTACTTC. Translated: CASSPPYLYEQYF.

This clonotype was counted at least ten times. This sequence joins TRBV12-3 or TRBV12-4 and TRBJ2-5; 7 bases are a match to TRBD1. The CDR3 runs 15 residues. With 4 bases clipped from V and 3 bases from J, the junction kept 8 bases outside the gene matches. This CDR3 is CASSYGDRVKETQYF. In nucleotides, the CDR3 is TGTGCCAGCAGTTACGGTGACAGGGTCAAAGAGACCCAGTACTTC.

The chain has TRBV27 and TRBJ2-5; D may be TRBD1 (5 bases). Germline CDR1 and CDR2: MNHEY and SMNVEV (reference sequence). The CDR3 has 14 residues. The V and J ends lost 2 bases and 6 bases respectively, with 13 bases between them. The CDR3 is CASSLNVREKTQYF. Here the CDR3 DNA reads TGTGCCAGCAGTTTAAATGTCAGGGAAAAGACCCAGTACTTC.

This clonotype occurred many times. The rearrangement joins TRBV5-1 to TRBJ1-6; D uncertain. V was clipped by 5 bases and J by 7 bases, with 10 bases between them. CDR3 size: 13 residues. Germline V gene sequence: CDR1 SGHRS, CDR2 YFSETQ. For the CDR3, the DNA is TGCGCCAGCAGTGAGGCGGGAAATTCACCCCTCCACTTT. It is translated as CASSEAGNSPLHF.

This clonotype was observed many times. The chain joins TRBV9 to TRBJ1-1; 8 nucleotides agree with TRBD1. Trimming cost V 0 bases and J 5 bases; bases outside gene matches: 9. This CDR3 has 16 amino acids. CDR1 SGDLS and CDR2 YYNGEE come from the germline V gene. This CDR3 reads CASSVDSGGGGTEAFF. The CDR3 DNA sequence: TGTGCCAGCAGCGTAGATTCAGGGGGCGGTGGAACTGAAGCTTTCTTT.

DNA of the CDR3: TGCAGCGCCATTAAGACAGGGGGCTCCTACGAGCAGTACTTC. Translating it yields CSAIKTGGSYEQYF. The V and J genes are TRBV20-1 and TRBJ2-7, with 9 bases aligning to TRBD1. CDR1 is DFQATT, CDR2 SNEGSKA, per germline (reference sequence). The CDR3 is made up of 14 amino acids.

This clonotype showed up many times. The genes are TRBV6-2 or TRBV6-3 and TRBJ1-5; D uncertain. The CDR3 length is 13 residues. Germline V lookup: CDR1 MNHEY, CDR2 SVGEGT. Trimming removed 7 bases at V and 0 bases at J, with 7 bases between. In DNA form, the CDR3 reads TGTGCCAGCACCACAGCTAGCAATCAGCCCCAGCATTTT. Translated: CASTTASNQPQHF.

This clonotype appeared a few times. This CDR3 is CAWSLTLSGDGEQFF. DNA for the CDR3: TGTGCCTGGAGCCTGACTCTATCAGGAGACGGTGAGCAGTTCTTC. The J gene is TRBJ2-1, the V gene TRBV30; no clear D. CDR3 length: 15 residues. With 3 bases removed from V and 9 bases from J, the gap between germline ends came to 21 bases. Germline V gene lookup returns CDR1 GTSNPN and CDR2 SVGIG (reference sequence).

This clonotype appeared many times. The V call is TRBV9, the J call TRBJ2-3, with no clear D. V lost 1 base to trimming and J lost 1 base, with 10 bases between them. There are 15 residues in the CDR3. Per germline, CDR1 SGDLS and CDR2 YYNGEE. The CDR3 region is CASSVSPPGTDTQYF. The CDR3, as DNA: TGTGCCAGCAGCGTAAGTCCTCCAGGCACAGATACGCAGTATTTT.

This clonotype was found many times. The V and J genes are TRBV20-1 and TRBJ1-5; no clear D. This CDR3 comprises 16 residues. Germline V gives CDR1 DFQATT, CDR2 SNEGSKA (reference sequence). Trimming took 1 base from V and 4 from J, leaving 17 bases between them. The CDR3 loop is CSARGIRAGTNQPQHF. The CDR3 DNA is TGCAGTGCTAGAGGTATAAGGGCAGGCACTAATCAGCCCCAGCATTTT.

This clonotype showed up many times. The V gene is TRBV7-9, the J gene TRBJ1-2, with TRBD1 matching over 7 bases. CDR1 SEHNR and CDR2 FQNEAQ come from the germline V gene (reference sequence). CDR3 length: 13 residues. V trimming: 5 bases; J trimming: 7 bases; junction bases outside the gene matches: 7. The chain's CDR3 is CASSPGTVSGYTF. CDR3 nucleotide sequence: TGTGCCAGCAGCCCCGGGACAGTCAGTGGCTACACCTTC.

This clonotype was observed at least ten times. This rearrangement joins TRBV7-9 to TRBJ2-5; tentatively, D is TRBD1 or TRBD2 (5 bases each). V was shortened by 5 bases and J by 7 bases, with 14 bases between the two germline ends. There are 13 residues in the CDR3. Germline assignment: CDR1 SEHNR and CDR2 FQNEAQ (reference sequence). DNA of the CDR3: TGTGCCAGCAGCCAAAGGGGACCTCCGACCCAGTACTTC. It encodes CASSQRGPPTQYF.

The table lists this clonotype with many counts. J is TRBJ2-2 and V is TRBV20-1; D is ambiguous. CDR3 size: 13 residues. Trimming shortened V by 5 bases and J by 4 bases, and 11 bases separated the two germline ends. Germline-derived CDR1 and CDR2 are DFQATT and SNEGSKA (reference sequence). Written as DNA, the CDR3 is TGCAGTGCTGGTGGCGGAACCACCGGGGAGCTGTTTTTT. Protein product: CSAGGGTTGELFF.